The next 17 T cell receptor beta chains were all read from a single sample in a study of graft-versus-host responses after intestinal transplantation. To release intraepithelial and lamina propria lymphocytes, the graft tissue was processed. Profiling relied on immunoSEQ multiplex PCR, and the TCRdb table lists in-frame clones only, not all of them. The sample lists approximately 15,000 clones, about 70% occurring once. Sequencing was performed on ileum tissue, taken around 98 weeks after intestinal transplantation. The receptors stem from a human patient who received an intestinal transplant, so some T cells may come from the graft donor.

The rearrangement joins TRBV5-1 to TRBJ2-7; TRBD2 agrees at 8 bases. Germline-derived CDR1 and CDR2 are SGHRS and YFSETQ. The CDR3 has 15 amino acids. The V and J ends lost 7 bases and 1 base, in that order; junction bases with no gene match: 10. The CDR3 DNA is TGCGCCAGCTTCGAAGGCGGGGGGTTGTCCTACGAGCAGTACTTC. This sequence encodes CASFEGGGLSYEQYF.

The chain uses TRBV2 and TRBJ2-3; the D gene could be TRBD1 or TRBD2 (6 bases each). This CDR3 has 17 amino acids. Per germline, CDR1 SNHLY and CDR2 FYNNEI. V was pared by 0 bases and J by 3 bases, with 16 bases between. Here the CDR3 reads CASSEAFSGAWTDTQYF. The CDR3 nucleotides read TGTGCCAGCAGTGAAGCCTTTTCGGGGGCCTGGACAGATACGCAGTATTTT.

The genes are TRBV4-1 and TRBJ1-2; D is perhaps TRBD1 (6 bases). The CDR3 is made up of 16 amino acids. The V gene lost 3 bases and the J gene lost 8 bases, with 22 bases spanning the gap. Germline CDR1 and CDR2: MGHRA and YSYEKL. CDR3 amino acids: CASSHGSEGDYPGYTF. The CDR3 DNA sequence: TGCGCCAGCAGCCATGGATCGGAGGGGGATTATCCAGGCTACACCTTC.

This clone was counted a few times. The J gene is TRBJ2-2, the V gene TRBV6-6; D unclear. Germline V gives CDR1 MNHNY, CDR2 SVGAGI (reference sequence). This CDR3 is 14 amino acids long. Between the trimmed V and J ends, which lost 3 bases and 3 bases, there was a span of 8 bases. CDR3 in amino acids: CASSYRRDTGELFF. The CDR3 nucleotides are TGTGCCAGCAGTTATAGACGGGACACCGGGGAGCTGTTTTTT.

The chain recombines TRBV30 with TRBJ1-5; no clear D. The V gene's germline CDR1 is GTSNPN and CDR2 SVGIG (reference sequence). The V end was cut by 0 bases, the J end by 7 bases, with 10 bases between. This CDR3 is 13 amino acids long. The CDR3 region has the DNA TGTGCCTGGAGTGTACTTGGGGAACAGCCCCAGCATTTT. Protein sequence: CAWSVLGEQPQHF. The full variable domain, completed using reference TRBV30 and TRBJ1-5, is SQTIHQWPATLVQPVGSPLSLECTVEGTSNPNLYWYRQAAGRGLQLLFYSVGIGQISSEVPQNLSASRPQDRQFILSSKKLLLSDSGFYLCAWSVLGEQPQHFGDGTRLSIL.

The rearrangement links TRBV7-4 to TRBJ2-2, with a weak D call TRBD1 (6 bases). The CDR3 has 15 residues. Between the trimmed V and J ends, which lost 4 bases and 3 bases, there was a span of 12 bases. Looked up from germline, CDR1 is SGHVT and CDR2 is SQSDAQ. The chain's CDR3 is CASSSPDSHTGELFF. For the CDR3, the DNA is TGTGCCAGCAGCTCACCGGACAGCCACACCGGGGAGCTGTTTTTT.

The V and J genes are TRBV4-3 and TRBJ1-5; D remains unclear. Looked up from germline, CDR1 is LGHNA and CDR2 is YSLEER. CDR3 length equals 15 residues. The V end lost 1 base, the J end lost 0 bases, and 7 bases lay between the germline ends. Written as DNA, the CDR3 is TGCGCCAGCAGCCAAGGGGTGAATAGCAATCAGCCCCAGCATTTT. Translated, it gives CASSQGVNSNQPQHF.

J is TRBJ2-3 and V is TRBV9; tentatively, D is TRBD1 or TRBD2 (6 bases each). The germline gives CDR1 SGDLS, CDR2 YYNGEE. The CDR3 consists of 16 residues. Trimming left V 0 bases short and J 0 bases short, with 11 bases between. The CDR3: CASSVGRGTSTDTQYF. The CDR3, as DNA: TGTGCCAGCAGCGTAGGAAGGGGGACTAGCACAGATACGCAGTATTTT.

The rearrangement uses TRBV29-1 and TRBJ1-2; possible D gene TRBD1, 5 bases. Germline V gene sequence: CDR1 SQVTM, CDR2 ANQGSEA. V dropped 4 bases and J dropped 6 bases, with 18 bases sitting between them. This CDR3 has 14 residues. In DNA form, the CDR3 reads TGCAGCGTTGCTGAGTGGCAGGGCCCAAATGGCTACACCTTC. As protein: CSVAEWQGPNGYTF. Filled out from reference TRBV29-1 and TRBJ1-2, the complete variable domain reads SAVISQKPSRDICQRGTSLTIQCQVDSQVTMMFWYRQQPGQSLTLIATANQGSEATYESGFVIDKFPISRPNLTFSTLTVSNMSPEDSSIYLCSVAEWQGPNGYTFGSGTRLTVV.

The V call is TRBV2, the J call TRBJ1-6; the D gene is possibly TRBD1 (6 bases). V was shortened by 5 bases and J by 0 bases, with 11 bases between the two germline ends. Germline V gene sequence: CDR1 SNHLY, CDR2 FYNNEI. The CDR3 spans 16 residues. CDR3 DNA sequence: TGTGCCAGCAGTTATACAGGGAGCTCCTATAATTCACCCCTCCACTTT. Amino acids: CASSYTGSSYNSPLHF.

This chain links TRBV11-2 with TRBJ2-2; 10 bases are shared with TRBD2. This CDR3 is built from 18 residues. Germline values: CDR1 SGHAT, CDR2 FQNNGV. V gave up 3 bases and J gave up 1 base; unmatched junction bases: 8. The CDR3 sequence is CASSLSPIAGGNTGELFF. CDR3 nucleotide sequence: TGTGCCAGCAGCTTGAGCCCAATAGCGGGAGGGAACACCGGGGAGCTGTTTTTT.

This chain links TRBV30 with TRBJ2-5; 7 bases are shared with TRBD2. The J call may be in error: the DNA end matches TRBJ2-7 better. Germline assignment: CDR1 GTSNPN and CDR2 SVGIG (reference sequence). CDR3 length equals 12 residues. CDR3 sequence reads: CAWSASGYEQYF. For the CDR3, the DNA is TGTGCCTGGAGTGCTAGCGGCTACGAGCAGTACTTC.

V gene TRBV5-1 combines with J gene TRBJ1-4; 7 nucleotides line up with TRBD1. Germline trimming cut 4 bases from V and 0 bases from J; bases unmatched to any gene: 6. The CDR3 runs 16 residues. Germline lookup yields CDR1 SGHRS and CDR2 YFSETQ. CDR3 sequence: CASSAGDRATNEKLFF. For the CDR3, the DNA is TGCGCCAGCAGCGCCGGAGACAGGGCAACTAATGAAAAACTGTTTTTT.

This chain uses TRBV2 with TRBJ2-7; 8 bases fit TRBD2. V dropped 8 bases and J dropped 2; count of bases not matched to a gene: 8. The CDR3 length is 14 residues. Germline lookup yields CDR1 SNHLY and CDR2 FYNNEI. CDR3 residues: CASWEGRGAYEQYF. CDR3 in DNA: TGTGCCAGCTGGGAGGGGCGGGGGGCCTACGAGCAGTACTTC.

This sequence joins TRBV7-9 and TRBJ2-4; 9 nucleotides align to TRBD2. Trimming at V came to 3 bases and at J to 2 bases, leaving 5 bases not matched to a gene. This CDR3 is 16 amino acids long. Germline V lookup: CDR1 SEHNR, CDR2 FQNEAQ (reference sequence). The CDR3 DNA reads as TGTGCCAGCAGCTTTTCGCGGGAGGGGACCAAAAACATTCAGTACTTC. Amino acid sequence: CASSFSREGTKNIQYF.

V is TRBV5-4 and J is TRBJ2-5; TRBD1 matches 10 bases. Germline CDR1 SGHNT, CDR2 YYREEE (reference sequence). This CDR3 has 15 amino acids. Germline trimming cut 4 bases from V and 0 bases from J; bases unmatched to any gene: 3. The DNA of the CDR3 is TGTGCCAGCAGCGGGGGACAGGGGTACCAAGAGACCCAGTACTTC. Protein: CASSGGQGYQETQYF.

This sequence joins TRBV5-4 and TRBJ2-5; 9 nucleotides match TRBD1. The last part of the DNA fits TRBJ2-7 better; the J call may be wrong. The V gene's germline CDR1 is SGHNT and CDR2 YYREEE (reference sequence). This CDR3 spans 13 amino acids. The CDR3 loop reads CASSTTGGYEQYF. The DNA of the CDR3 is TGTGCCAGCAGCACGACAGGGGGCTACGAGCAGTACTTC.